The present T cell receptor beta chain was sequenced within a study of shared clonotypes between healthy human individuals. Study-level results: Blood was the sole source, and tissue repertoires probably differ. Generation probabilities of non-shared clonotypes were lower (relative to those shared by all four donors).

Deep-level running was used for the assay. Some clones are missing from TCRdb's copy, which holds only in-frame ones; the method was immunoSEQ multiplex PCR. The sample carries 2 million to 2.5 million clones, approximately 95% recorded once. In regard to this clone: The antigen remains undetermined.

V was clipped by 4 bases and J by 5 bases, with 17 bases between them. Germline CDR1 is SEHNR and CDR2 is FQNEAQ (reference sequence). The CDR3 extends over 15 amino acids. This rearrangement joins TRBV7-9 to TRBJ1-1; D is possibly TRBD1 (5 bases). The source of this sequence is a man aged 18 to 29 in good health. Sequenced: naive CD4+ T cells sorted from blood. Subset of the sample: CD45RA+ positively selected. CDR3 bases: TGTGCCAGCAGCTCACCCCGGGGCGGTCAAACTGAAGCTTTCTTT. It encodes CASSSPRGGQTEAFF.